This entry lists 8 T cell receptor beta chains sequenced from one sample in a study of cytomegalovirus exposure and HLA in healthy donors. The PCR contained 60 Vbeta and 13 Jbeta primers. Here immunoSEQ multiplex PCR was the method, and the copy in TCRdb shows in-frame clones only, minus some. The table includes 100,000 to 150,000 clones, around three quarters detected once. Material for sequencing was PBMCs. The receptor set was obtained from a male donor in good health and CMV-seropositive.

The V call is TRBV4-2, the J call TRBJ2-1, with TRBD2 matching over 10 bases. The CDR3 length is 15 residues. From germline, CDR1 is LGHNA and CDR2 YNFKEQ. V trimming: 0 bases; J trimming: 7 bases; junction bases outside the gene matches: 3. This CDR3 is CASSQDLAGANEQFF. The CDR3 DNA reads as TGTGCCAGCAGCCAAGATCTAGCGGGAGCGAATGAGCAGTTCTTC.

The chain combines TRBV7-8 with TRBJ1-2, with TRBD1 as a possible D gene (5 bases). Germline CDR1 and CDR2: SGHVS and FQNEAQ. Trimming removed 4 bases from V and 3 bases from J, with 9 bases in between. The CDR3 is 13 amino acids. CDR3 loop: CASSSGTDYGYTF. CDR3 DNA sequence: TGTGCCAGCAGCTCAGGGACTGACTATGGCTACACCTTC.

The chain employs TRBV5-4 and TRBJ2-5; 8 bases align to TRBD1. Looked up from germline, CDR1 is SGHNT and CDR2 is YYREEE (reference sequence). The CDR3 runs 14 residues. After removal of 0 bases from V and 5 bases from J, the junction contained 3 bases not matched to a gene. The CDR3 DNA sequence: TGTGCCAGCAGCTTGGCGACAGGGGAGGAGACCCAGTACTTC. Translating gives CASSLATGEETQYF.

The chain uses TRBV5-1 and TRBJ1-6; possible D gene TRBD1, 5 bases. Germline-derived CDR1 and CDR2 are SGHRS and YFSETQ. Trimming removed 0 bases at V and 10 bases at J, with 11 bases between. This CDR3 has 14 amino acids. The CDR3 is CASSLEGSKSPLHF. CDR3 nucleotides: TGCGCCAGCAGCTTGGAGGGGTCGAAGTCACCCCTCCACTTT. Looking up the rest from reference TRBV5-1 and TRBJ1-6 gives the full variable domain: KAGVTQTPRYLIKTRGQQVTLSCSPISGHRSVSWYQQTPGQGLQFLFEYFSETQRNKGNFPGRFSGRQFSNSRSEMNVSTLELGDSALYLCASSLEGSKSPLHFGNGTRLTVT.

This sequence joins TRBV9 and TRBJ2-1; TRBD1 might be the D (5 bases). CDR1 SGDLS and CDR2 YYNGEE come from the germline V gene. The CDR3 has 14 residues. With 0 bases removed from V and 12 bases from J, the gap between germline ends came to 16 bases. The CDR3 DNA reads TGTGCCAGCAGCGTAGGCAGGACCCGAACAGGGCAGTTCTTC. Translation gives CASSVGRTRTGQFF.

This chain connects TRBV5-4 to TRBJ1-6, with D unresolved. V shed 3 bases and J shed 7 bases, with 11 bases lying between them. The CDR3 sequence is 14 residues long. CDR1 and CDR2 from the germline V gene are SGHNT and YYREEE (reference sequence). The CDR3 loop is CASSSIKQNSPLHF. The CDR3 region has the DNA TGTGCCAGCAGCTCAATAAAACAGAATTCACCCCTCCACTTT.

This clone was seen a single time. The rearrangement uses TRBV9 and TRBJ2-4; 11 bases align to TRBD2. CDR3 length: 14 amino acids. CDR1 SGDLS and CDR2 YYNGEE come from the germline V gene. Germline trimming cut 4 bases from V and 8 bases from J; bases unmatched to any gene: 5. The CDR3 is CASSKTSGKDIQYF. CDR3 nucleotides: TGTGCCAGCAGCAAGACTAGCGGGAAGGACATTCAGTACTTC.

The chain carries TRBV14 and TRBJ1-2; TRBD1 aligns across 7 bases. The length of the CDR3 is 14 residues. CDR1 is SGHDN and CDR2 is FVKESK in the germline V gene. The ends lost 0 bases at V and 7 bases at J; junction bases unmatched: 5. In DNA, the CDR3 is TGTGCCAGCAGCCAAGAAGGGACAGTTCTTGGCTACACCTTC. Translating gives CASSQEGTVLGYTF.